These T cell receptor beta chains were read from a single sample in a study of blood T cell repertoires in COVID-19. This table comes from immunoSEQ multiplex PCR, and its TCRdb copy is limited to in-frame clones, with some not included. The sample includes roughly 120,000 clones, roughly 86% of them seen just once. Material for sequencing was peripheral blood. The receptors stem from a man in his forties with acute or convalescent COVID-19. CDR3s include the opening cysteine and the closing phenylalanine or tryptophan. The D gene is left open where the match is weak.

j_call v_call d_call cdr3_nt cdr3_aa
TRBJ1-1 TRBV5-6 . TGTGCCAGCAGCTTGTGGCAGGGTAACACTGAAGCTTTCTTT CASSLWQGNTEAFF
TRBJ1-5 TRBV5-1 . TGCGCCAGGACCCATGACAGTAGCAATCAGCCCCAGCATTTT CARTHDSSNQPQHF
TRBJ2-7 TRBV5-1 . TGCGCCAGCAGCTCCAGACTAACGGGAGACGAGCAGTACTTC CASSSRLTGDEQYF
TRBJ2-1 TRBV5-1 TRBD2 TGCGCCAGCAGCTTGGGGCCCAGCGGGGACTACAATGAGCAGTTCTTC CASSLGPSGDYNEQFF
TRBJ2-4 TRBV4-2 . TGTGCCAGCAGCCCCCAATCTGGGGCCGAAGCCAAAAACATTCAGTACTTC CASSPQSGAEAKNIQYF
TRBJ2-1 TRBV6-5 . TGTGCCAGCAGTCCCGGGACTCCCGTCTTATTCTTC CASSPGTPVLFF
TRBJ1-1 TRBV7-8 . TGTGCCAGCAGCTTAGCGTCAGGGATATACGGTGAAGCTTTCTTT CASSLASGIYGEAFF
TRBJ1-4 TRBV15 TRBD1 TGTGCCACCAGCAGGGTTGACAGGGACAATGAAAAACTGTTTTTT CATSRVDRDNEKLFF
TRBJ2-7 TRBV6-1 . TGTGCCAGCAGTTCCTTCCTCCGGGACACTGAAACCCACTTC CASSSFLRDTETHF
TRBJ2-5 TRBV25-1 . TGTGCCAGCAGGAGGAGTCAGGGGATAGAGACCCAGTACTTC CASRRSQGIETQYF
TRBJ2-3 TRBV7-2 TRBD2 TGTGCCAGCAGCACCCCCTCCGGGGGGACAGATACGCAGTATTTT CASSTPSGGTDTQYF
TRBJ2-1 TRBV29-1 . TGCAGCGTTGACGTAGGCCAGGTGGGTGAGCAGTTCTTC CSVDVGQVGEQFF
TRBJ2-3 TRBV5-6 TRBD2 TGTGCCAGCAGCTCCCCACTAGCGGGGTGGGAGTGGAGCACAGATACGCAGTATTTT CASSSPLAGWEWSTDTQYF
TRBJ1-2 TRBV19 . TGTGCCAGTAGTATCTCAGGGCGTAACTATGGCTACACCTTC CASSISGRNYGYTF
TRBJ2-3 TRBV19 . TGTGCCAGTAGGGACCGGGGAGATACGCAGTATTTT CASRDRGDTQYF
TRBJ2-1 TRBV20-1 TRBD2 TGCAGTGCTAGTAAAACCAGCGGGAGCCGCAATGAGCAGTTCTTC CSASKTSGSRNEQFF
TRBJ1-1 TRBV4-1 . TGCGCCAGCAGCCAATATGACAGACGTTCTGAAGCTTTCTTT CASSQYDRRSEAFF
TRBJ1-5 TRBV27 . TGTGCCAGCAGTTTACGGGCAGGGAATAATCAGCCCCAGCATTTT CASSLRAGNNQPQHF
TRBJ1-4 TRBV5-6 . TGTGCCAGCAGTTTACTCACCGGGGAAAAACTGTTTTTT CASSLLTGEKLFF
TRBJ1-2 TRBV19 TRBD1 TGTGCCAGTAGCCAGGGGGGTCGATCGGGCTACACCTTC CASSQGGRSGYTF